A single sample gave rise to the 6 T cell receptor beta chains below, sequenced in a study of blood T cell repertoires in COVID-19. Assay: immunoSEQ multiplex PCR; the TCRdb copy retains only in-frame clones and omits some. The sample contains more than 70,000 clones, roughly nine tenths of which appear only once. The sequencing sample was made of peripheral blood. These TCRs come from a man aged 50-60 years with active or convalescent COVID-19.

The chain combines TRBV6-5 with TRBJ1-6; TRBD1 agrees at 7 bases. V trimming: 8 bases; J trimming: 5 bases; junction bases outside the gene matches: 9. Germline-derived CDR1 and CDR2 are MNHEY and SVGAGI. This CDR3 has 15 amino acids. This chain's CDR3 is CASPAGQEDNSPLHF. CDR3 nucleotide sequence: TGTGCCAGCCCCGCCGGACAGGAGGATAATTCACCCCTCCACTTT.

J is TRBJ2-1 and V is TRBV27; 8 nucleotides agree with TRBD2. The CDR3 spans 15 residues. CDR1 and CDR2 (germline): MNHEY, SMNVEV (reference sequence). V dropped 2 bases and J dropped 2; count of bases not matched to a gene: 2. CDR3 protein: CASSLRGGTYNEQFF. CDR3 DNA: TGTGCCAGCAGTTTACGGGGGGGCACCTACAATGAGCAGTTCTTC.

This clone showed up just a few times. The chain carries TRBV10-2 and TRBJ2-1; 11 positions agree with TRBD1. This CDR3 contains 15 residues. Germline V lookup: CDR1 WSHSY, CDR2 SAAADI. The V segment lost 4 bases and the J segment 11 bases; nucleotides outside the gene matches: 10. The DNA for the CDR3 is TGCGCCAGCAGTGCGTTTGGACAGGGGGCTATTAAGCAGTTCTTC. Protein product: CASSAFGQGAIKQFF.

The chain's CDR3 is CASSIRRGLAGASGTDTQYF. Written as DNA, the CDR3 is TGTGCCAGTAGTATAAGGAGGGGGCTAGCGGGGGCGTCTGGCACAGATACGCAGTATTTT. The V gene is TRBV19, the J gene TRBJ2-3, with 10 bases fitting TRBD2. This CDR3 is 20 amino acids long. Germline CDR1 LNHDA, CDR2 SQIVND (reference sequence). Unmatched junction bases numbered 15, after V lost 2 bases and J lost 1 base.

J is TRBJ2-5 and V is TRBV2; TRBD2 is a possible D gene (5 bases). V shed 1 base and J shed 4 bases, with 7 bases lying between them. CDR1 is SNHLY and CDR2 is FYNNEI in the germline V gene. CDR3 length: 13 amino acids. CDR3 coding DNA: TGTGCCAGCAGTGAAGGGACTGGAGAGACCCAGTACTTC. Its protein is CASSEGTGETQYF.

The genes are TRBV5-4 and TRBJ1-2; the match to TRBD1 covers 9 bases. Germline V gives CDR1 SGHNT, CDR2 YYREEE (reference sequence). V shed 4 bases, J shed 0 bases, and the junction held 4 bases outside the gene matches. The CDR3 spans 15 residues. CDR3 sequence reads: CASSPRTGANYGYTF. As DNA, the CDR3 is TGTGCCAGCAGCCCTCGGACAGGGGCTAACTATGGCTACACCTTC. Filled out from reference TRBV5-4 and TRBJ1-2, the complete variable domain reads ETGVTQSPTHLIKTRGQQVTLRCSSQSGHNTVSWYQQALGQGPQFIFQYYREEENGRGNFPPRFSGLQFPNYSSELNVNALELDDSALYLCASSPRTGANYGYTFGSGTRLTVV.